This T cell receptor beta chain was retrieved from a study of blood T cell repertoires in COVID-19. In its sample, this clone was seen a few times. The germline CDR1 and CDR2 sequences are SGHAT and FQNNGV. This CDR3 is 15 amino acids long. The V gene lost 5 bases and the J gene lost 8 bases, with 16 bases spanning the gap. Using immunoSEQ multiplex PCR, the repertoire was profiled, and TCRdb retains in-frame clones only, with some absent. The table lists about 200,000 clones, 81% of them singletons, with approximately 8% in the top ten. Material: peripheral blood. This receptor was obtained from a woman of 80 years or more with acute or convalescent COVID-19. This chain uses TRBV11-2 with TRBJ1-6; D is ambiguous. The CDR3 coding sequence is TGTGCCAGCAGCCCCGGCACCGGGTCCTATTCACCCCTCCACTTT. Its protein is CASSPGTGSYSPLHF.